The present T cell receptor beta chain was sequenced within a study of cytomegalovirus exposure and HLA in healthy donors (dated by TCRdb to 2017 to 2019). Broadly, across the study: An earlier analysis of roughly 610 of the donors reported 276 Gb of sequence data and 95 million to 130 million unique TCR beta sequences obtained from 180 million or so T cells. Approximately 310 gigabases of sequencing data and approximately 91 million unique TCR sequences made up an early release that covered 500 to 650 HLA-typed donors. Of the 300 to 500 genotyped donors, less than 90% were placed in the genetic ancestry cluster associated with self-reported Caucasian donors. The study was designed to test whether signatures of past pathogen exposure could be identified by cataloging public T cell receptors. The T cell repertoires of 700 or so subjects were profiled by immunosequencing and related to cytomegalovirus serostatus. In addition to the first cohort of 500 to 850 subjects, a separate validation cohort of 120 different subjects was used. The study combined high-throughput TCR immunosequencing, statistical association of individual TCRs with disease status, and machine learning to predict cytomegalovirus infection status. A later analysis re-examined previously published TCR beta repertoires from more than 600 donors and added high-resolution HLA genotyping to investigate patterns of TCR occurrence. Rather than drawing on any new phenotypic data, the later analysis identified candidate immune exposures from TCR beta sequences and the way those sequences occurred across donors. To decide whether each TCR beta V gene segment behaved as functional or pseudogenic, an earlier analysis of over 500 of the donors relied on high-throughput TCR beta sequencing. Donor age, sex, ethnicity and CMV serostatus were collected together with the repertoire data. In a later genetic analysis, genome-wide SNP genotypes for about 55% of the roughly 670 donors were used, and that subset was treated as a discovery cohort. Every discovery cohort repertoire had been produced on one sequencing platform. Both class I and class II loci were covered by HLA typing, at four-digit resolution. Typing coverage varied by locus: about 629-640 donors for A, B, C, DRB1 and DQB1; approximately 520 for DQA1; 600 to 610 for DPA1; 450 to 480 for DPB1. Several DR-DQ haplotypes were treated as single units for association and clustering because of strong linkage in the cohort. Among roughly 400 genotyped donors of the cohort, an average of about 240,000 unique TCR beta nucleotide sequences were sequenced per donor, around 20% of them non-productive. The paper's findings and limits, for the study overall: Immune exposure information for the cohort was limited to CMV serostatus. Because counts were too low, seventeen rarely observed V segments, including chromosome 9 orphons, were excluded from the earlier analysis of about 500 of the donors. A further reported finding was that TCR beta sequences accurately predicted the HLA-A and HLA-B alleles for most subjects in the first cohort. Assigning TCR associations to individual alleles was difficult when HLA alleles, especially DR and DQ, strongly co-occurred. Broadly in line with IMGT annotations, most TCR beta V segments showed up in productive rearrangements about 87% or about 30% of the time in an earlier analysis of some 590 of the donors. Across donors, most TCR sequences were observed very rarely, whereas some public TCRs were present in many individuals. HLA typing was unavailable for some donors at each locus, so association tests used only the typed subset. A cluster of highly shared sequence variants was judged likely to represent a technical artifact of the sequencing pipeline. The presence/absence analyses assumed that sequencing depth was roughly uniform across donors, and that assumption may not be true. In vitro tests confirmed that a few of the cytomegalovirus-associated TCR beta chains recognize cytomegalovirus antigens. This cohort had only TCR beta chains sequenced, and the lack of alpha or paired-chain data limited which features could be detected. A later genetic analysis reported fewer N-insertions in productive TCRs among donors in an Asian-associated ancestry cluster than the roughly 670-donor mean. Specific HLA alleles were associated with 15,000 to 20,000 TCR beta sequences at a false discovery rate of 0.05 in a later analysis. A later genetic analysis associated a missense DCLRE1C variant with V-gene and J-gene trimming of TCR beta chains, and an independent cohort replicated the association. In a later analysis, HLA-associated TCR beta chains were found to be more clonally expanded and to have lower generation probabilities than equally common non-associated chains. Linkage disequilibrium might explain the correlated functional status among segregating V segments, but an unknown experimental factor could not be ruled out. Cytomegalovirus status was reported to be diagnosed by the classifier with high specificity and sensitivity in both the original and validation cohorts. A later analysis reported that several top co-occurrence clusters appeared linked to parvovirus B19, influenza, CMV and Epstein-Barr virus. A later analysis found that most CMV-associated TCR beta chains appeared HLA-restricted, with HLA associations seemingly driven largely by CMV exposure. According to the authors, the approach could potentially be generalized to other disease states and immunological phenotypes. A total of around 150 TCR beta chains were listed by the study as associated with cytomegalovirus. In a later analysis, the rate of TCR association differed among HLA loci, with DRB1 alleles having the most associated TCRs and HLA-C alleles having the fewest.

The library was prepared using the immunoSEQ multiplex PCR assay. The multiplex PCR relied on a mix of 60 forward primers for TCR Vbeta segments and 13 reverse primers for TCR Jbeta segments. The CDR3 region of rearranged TCR beta genes was amplified from genomic DNA with a multiplex PCR assay. The Illumina HiSeq System was used to sequence the amplified TCR beta libraries as 87-base-pair reads. The source study handled its data this way. Across the roughly 700 repertoires, a later analysis counted 80 million or so unique TCR beta chains, some 11 million of which were shared by at least two donors. Raw reads were error-corrected and collapsed into unique sequences with a nearest-neighbor algorithm that merged closely related sequences to remove PCR and sequencing errors. To assign V, D and J gene segments, CDR3 sequences were aligned to IMGT reference sequences. For a sequence to be retained, a match of at least six nucleotides to both a V gene segment and a J gene segment was required. A rearrangement counted as productive if the CDR3 had no stop codons and remained in frame with V and J, and every other rearrangement counted as non-productive. Following IMGT convention, CDR3 was defined as the stretch from the second conserved V-encoded cysteine to the conserved J-encoded phenylalanine. Sequences without an unambiguous match to a single V gene segment were excluded from the earlier analysis of over 500 of the donors. An earlier analysis of a few hundred of the donors called V segments functional above 56.7% productive rearrangements and segregating when the between-donor standard deviation exceeded 5%. A statistical classification framework was built to diagnose cytomegalovirus status from the catalog of TCR beta chain sequences. In a later analysis, V and J genes were assigned by comparing TCR nucleotide sequences against IMGT/GENE-DB human TR gene sequences. Using the TCRdist pipeline, a later analysis assigned CDR3 sequences along with most-parsimonious VDJ recombination scenarios. In a later analysis, each TCR beta chain was defined by its CDR3 amino acid sequence together with its V-gene family, and reads lacking a unique V-gene family were excluded. As a way to deal with suspected cross-contamination and a sequencing artifact, a later analysis dropped 592 nucleotide sequences that were highly shared and had low generation probability. A later analysis calculated a clonal expansion index for each public chain from normalized within-repertoire ranks of inferred template counts. In a later analysis, generation probabilities were computed using a VDJ recombination model fitted to out-of-frame rearrangements, and the results were checked against IGoR. In a later analysis, hypergeometric tests were used to score TCR-TCR, TCR-HLA and TCR-CMV co-occurrence, with a repertoire-size bias correction applied to TCR pairs. In a later analysis, false discovery rates were estimated by permuting HLA or CMV assignments 20 times. In a later analysis, co-occurring TCRs were grouped using DBSCAN, and TCRdist sequence similarity was added for clustering within HLA-allele-positive subsets. Repertoires with fewer than 30,000 or more than 120,000 public chains, plus five repertoires with anomalous nucleotide sharing, were excluded from co-occurrence clustering. TCRdb's version of the immuneACCESS table is confined to in-frame rearrangements and falls short of the full clone set. An unresolved V gene accounts for under half of the shortfall where checked; the remainder is of unknown origin. The V and J calls and clone size are taken from that table; D and trimming were inferred from the DNA. This sample comprises nearly 110,000 clones, about two thirds of them detected only once. In total, the top ten clones hold 0.79% of the sample.

The cohort comprised fewer than 700 healthy bone marrow donors. Cohort members were all nominally healthy when sampled, although unrecorded immune exposures were likely present. The donor tested CMV seronegative, placing the donor among the 350 or so seronegative members of the cohort. A peripheral blood sample was provided by each donor, and peripheral blood mononuclear cells were used for TCR beta sequencing. Genomic DNA was extracted from the blood cell samples with the Qiagen DNeasy Blood Extraction Kit. To note about this clone: This receptor's antigen is unknown. Per-base quality was not reported, and no clone a single base away is much larger than it.

This clonotype was obtained from a boy aged 5-17 years in good health and CMV-seronegative. The sequenced sample consisted of PBMCs.

CDR3 region: CASSQAFTGGSEQYF. The DNA sequence reads TGTGCCAGCAGCCAAGCGTTTACAGGGGGCAGCGAGCAGTACTTC. The chain is assembled from TRBV14 and TRBJ2-7, with 9 bases matching TRBD1. Including the terminal cysteine and phenylalanine, the CDR3 comprises 15 residues. CDR3 DNA is the only sequence kept; it has 45 bases, read in frame from the first base. Trimming removed 1 base from V and 6 bases from J; the gene matches leave 7 bases unexplained. From a lookup of the germline V gene, CDR1 and CDR2 are SGHDN and FVKESK. Extended through the reference TRBV14 and TRBJ2-7 proteins, this CDR3 yields the full variable domain: EAGVTQFPSHSVIEKGQTVTLRCDPISGHDNLYWYRRVMGKEIKFLLHFVKESKQDESGMPNNRFLAERTGGTYSTLKVQPAELEDSGVYFCASSQAFTGGSEQYFGPGTRLTVT.